The 4 T cell receptor beta chains reported below all come from one sample, sequenced in a study of shared clonotypes between healthy human individuals. Assay used: immunoSEQ multiplex PCR; TCRdb lists only in-frame clones, some missing. The sample lists over 850,000 clones; about four fifths were seen once. Sequenced sample: memory CD4+ T cells from PBMCs. Subset denoted: CD45RA-negative fraction. These TCRs come from a man younger than 30 in good health. Some clones in this sample may be carry-over from other donors' samples.

The rearrangement joins TRBV7-8 to TRBJ1-1; D remains unclear. Looked up from germline, CDR1 is SGHVS and CDR2 is FQNEAQ. The V and J ends lost 5 bases and 2 bases respectively, with 12 bases between them. This CDR3 region has 14 residues. CDR3 protein: CASSLRSSNTEAFF. CDR3 bases: TGTGCCAGCAGCCTACGGAGTTCAAACACTGAAGCTTTCTTT.

The chain employs TRBV5-1 and TRBJ1-1; possibly TRBD1 for D (5 bases). Germline V gene lookup returns CDR1 SGHRS and CDR2 YFSETQ. V lost 5 bases to trimming and J lost 5 bases, with 7 bases between them. The CDR3 length is 11 residues. The CDR3 DNA reads as TGCGCCAGCAGAGGGACGACTGAAGCTTTCTTT. Translation: CASRGTTEAFF.

This clone occurred many times. The CDR3 sequence is CASSPWDGEAFF. DNA of the CDR3: TGTGCCAGCAGCCCTTGGGACGGAGAAGCTTTCTTT. The J gene is TRBJ1-1, the V gene TRBV7-8; maybe TRBD1 (5 bases). V was cut by 5 bases and J by 8 bases, with 12 bases left in between. The germline gives CDR1 SGHVS, CDR2 FQNEAQ. CDR3 size: 12 residues.

This sequence joins TRBV11-3 and TRBJ2-7, with D hard to call. Deletions cut 6 bases from V and 6 bases from J, with 12 bases between. From germline, CDR1 is SGHNT and CDR2 YENEEA. This CDR3 region has 12 residues. The CDR3 spells CASSMIKGEQYF. In DNA, the CDR3 is TGTGCCAGCAGTATGATTAAGGGCGAGCAGTACTTC.